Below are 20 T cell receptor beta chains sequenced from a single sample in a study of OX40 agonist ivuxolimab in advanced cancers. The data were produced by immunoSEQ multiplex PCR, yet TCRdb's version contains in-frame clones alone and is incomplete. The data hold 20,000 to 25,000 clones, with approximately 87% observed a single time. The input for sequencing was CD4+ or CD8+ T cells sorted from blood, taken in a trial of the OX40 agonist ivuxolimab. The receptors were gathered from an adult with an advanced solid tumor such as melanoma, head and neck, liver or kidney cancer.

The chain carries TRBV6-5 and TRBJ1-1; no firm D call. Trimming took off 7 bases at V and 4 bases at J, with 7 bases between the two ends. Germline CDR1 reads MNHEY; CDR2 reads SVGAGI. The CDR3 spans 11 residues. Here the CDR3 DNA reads TGTGCCAGCATTACGGGCACTGAAGCTTTCTTT. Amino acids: CASITGTEAFF.

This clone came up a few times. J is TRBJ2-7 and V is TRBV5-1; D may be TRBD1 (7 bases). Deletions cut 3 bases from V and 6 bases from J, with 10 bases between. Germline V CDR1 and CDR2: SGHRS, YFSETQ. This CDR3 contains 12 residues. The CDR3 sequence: CASSWGDSEQYF. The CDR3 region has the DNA TGCGCCAGCAGCTGGGGGGACAGCGAGCAGTACTTC.

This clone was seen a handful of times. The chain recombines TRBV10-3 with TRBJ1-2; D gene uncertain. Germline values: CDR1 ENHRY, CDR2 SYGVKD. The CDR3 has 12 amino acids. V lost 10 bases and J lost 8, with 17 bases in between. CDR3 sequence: CASNLEADGYTF. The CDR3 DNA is TGTGCCAGCAACCTGGAGGCAGACGGCTACACCTTC.

The CDR3 DNA reads as TGTGCCAGCTCACCCGGGACTAGCGGGGAGACCCAGTACTTC. Translated, it gives CASSPGTSGETQYF. The chain carries TRBV18 and TRBJ2-5, with TRBD2 identical over 12 bases. After removal of 3 bases from V and 5 bases from J, the junction contained 1 base not matched to a gene. Germline CDR1 is KGHSH and CDR2 is LQKENI. The CDR3 covers 14 residues.

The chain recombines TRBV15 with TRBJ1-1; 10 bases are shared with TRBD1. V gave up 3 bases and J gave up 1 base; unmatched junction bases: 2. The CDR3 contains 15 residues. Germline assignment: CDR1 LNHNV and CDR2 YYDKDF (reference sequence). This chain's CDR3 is CATSSRTGGNTEAFF. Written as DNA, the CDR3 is TGTGCCACCAGCAGCCGGACAGGGGGGAACACTGAAGCTTTCTTT.

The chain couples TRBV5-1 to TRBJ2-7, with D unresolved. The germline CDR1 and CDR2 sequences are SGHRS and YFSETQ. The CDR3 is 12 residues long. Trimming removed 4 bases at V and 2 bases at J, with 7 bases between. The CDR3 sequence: CASSGQTYEQYF. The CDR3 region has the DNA TGCGCCAGCAGCGGGCAGACCTACGAGCAGTACTTC.

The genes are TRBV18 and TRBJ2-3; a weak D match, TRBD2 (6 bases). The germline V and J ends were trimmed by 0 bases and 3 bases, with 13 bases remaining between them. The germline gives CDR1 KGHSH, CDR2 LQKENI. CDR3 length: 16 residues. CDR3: CASSPPQGAGTDTQYF. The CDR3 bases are TGTGCCAGCTCACCACCGCAGGGTGCGGGGACAGATACGCAGTATTTT.

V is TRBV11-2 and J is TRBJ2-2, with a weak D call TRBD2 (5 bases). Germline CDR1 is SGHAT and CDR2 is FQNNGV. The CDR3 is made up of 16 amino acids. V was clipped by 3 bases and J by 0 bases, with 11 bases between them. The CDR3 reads CASSLPPGTNTGELFF. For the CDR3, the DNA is TGTGCCAGCAGCTTGCCCCCGGGAACGAACACCGGGGAGCTGTTTTTT.

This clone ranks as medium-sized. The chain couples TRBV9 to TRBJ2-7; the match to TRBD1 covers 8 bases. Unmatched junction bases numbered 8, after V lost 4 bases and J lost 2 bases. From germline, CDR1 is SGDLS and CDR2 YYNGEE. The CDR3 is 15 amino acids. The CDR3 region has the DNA TGTGCCAGCAGCCCTACAGGGGGTAGGGCCTACGAGCAGTACTTC. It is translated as CASSPTGGRAYEQYF. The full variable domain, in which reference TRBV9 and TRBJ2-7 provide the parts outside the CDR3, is DSGVTQTPKHLITATGQRVTLRCSPRSGDLSVYWYQQSLDQGLQFLIQYYNGEERAKGNILERFSAQQFPDLHSELNLSSLELGDSALYFCASSPTGGRAYEQYFGPGTRLTVT.

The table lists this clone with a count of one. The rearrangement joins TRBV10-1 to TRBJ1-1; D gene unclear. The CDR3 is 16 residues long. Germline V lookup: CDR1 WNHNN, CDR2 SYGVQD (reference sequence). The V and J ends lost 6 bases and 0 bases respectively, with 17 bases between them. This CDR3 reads CASSVGPEVMNTEAFF. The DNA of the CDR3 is TGCGCCAGCAGCGTCGGTCCCGAAGTAATGAACACTGAAGCTTTCTTT.

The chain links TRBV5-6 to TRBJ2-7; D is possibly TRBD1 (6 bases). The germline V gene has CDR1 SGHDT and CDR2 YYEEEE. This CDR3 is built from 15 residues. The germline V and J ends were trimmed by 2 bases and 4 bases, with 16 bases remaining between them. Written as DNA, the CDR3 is TGTGCCAGCAGCTTCCCAGGGGCGGGTGTATACGAGCAGTACTTC. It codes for CASSFPGAGVYEQYF. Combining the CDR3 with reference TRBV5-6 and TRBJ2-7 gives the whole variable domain DAGVTQSPTHLIKTRGQQVTLRCSPKSGHDTVSWYQQALGQGPQFIFQYYEEEERQRGNFPDRFSGHQFPNYSSELNVNALLLGDSALYLCASSFPGAGVYEQYFGPGTRLTVT.

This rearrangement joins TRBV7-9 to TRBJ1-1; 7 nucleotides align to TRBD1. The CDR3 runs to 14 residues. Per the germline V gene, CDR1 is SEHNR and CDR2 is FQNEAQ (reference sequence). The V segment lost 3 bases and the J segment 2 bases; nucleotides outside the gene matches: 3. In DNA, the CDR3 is TGTGCCAGCAGCTTGACAGGGACTAACACTGAAGCTTTCTTT. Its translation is CASSLTGTNTEAFF.

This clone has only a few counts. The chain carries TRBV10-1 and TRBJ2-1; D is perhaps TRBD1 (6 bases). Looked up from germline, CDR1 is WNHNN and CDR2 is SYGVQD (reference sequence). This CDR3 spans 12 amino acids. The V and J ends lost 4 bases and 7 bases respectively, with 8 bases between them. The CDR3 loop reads CASSGQANEQFF. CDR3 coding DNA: TGCGCCAGCAGTGGACAGGCAAATGAGCAGTTCTTC.

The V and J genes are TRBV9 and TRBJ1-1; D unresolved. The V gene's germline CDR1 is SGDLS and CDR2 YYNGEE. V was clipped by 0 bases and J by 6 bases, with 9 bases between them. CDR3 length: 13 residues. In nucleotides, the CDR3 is TGTGCCAGCAGCGTAGAGGGTTTGTCTGAAGCTTTCTTT. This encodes CASSVEGLSEAFF.

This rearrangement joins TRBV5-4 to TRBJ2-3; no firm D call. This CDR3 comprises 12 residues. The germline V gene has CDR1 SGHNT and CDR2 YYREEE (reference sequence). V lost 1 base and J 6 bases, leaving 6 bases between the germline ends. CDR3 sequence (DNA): TGTGCCAGCAGCTTGTTCTTCGATACGCAGTATTTT. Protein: CASSLFFDTQYF.

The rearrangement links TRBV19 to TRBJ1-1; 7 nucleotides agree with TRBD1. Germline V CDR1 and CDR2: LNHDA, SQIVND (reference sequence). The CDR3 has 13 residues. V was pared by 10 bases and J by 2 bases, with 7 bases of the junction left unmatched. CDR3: CATKDRENTEAFF. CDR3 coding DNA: TGTGCCACCAAAGACAGGGAAAACACTGAAGCTTTCTTT.

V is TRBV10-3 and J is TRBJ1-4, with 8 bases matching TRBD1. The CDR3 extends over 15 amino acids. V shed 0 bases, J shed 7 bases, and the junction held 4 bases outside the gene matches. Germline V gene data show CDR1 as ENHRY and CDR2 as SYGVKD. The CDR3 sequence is CAISESETGAEKLFF. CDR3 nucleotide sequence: TGTGCCATCAGTGAGTCGGAGACAGGGGCTGAAAAACTGTTTTTT.

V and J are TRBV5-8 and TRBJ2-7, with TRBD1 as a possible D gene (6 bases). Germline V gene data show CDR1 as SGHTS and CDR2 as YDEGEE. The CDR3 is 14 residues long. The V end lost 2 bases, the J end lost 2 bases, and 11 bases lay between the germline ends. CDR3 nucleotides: TGTGCCAGCAGCTTCCAGGGGACCCCCTACGAGCAGTACTTC. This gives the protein CASSFQGTPYEQYF.

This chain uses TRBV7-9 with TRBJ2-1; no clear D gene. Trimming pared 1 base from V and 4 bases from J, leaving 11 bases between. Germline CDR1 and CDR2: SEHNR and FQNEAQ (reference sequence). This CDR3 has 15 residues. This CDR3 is CASSLVAEYYNEQFF. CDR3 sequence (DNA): TGTGCCAGCAGCTTAGTGGCAGAATATTACAATGAGCAGTTCTTC. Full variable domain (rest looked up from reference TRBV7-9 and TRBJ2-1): DTGVSQNPRHKITKRGQNVTFRCDPISEHNRLYWYRQTLGQGPEFLTYFQNEAQLEKSRLLSDRFSAERPKGSFSTLEIQRTEQGDSAMYLCASSLVAEYYNEQFFGPGTRLTVL.

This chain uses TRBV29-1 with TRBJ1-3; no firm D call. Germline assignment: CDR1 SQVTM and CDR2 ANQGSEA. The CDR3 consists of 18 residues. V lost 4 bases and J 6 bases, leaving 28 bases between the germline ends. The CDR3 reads CSVAGMGTPSLHENTIYF. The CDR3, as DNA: TGCAGCGTTGCGGGTATGGGAACTCCGTCGCTCCATGAAAACACCATATATTTT.